Sequencing of this T cell receptor beta chain was carried out in a study of post-analysis software for immune sequencing data. Turning to the study itself: The disease courses spanned relapsing-remitting, secondary progressive and progressive-relapsing forms of multiple sclerosis.

TCR beta libraries were prepared from cDNA with unique molecular identifiers. Hundreds of thousands of cDNA molecules came from around 1 to 10 million T cells. A single record per CDR3 protein comes from TCRdb applying MiXCR to the PCR reads. The sample includes approximately 730,000 distinct CDR3 sequences, less than 35% of them seen just once. Germline CDR1 reads SGHTA; CDR2 reads FQGNSA. The CDR3 loop spans 13 amino acids. Trimming removed 5 bases from V and 3 bases from J, with 8 bases in between. This clonotype was observed at least ten times. Its matching antigen is unknown. Study results and caveats: Patients had higher frequencies than controls of roughly five TRBV segments, including TRBV5-6, TRBV5-1 and TRBV20-1. The study found significantly lower normalized Chao1 diversity in multiple sclerosis patients than in controls. When the samples were clustered directly with F measure, those that had been prepared in the same batch showed strong co-clustering.

The sequenced sample consisted of blood. This sequence was found in a girl aged 5 to 17 with multiple sclerosis. The chain is built from TRBV7-2 and TRBJ2-1, with a tentative D call TRBD2 (5 bases). CDR3 in DNA: TGTGCCAGCAGCCCCGGGATCTACAATGAGCAGTTCTTC. Protein: CASSPGIYNEQFF.